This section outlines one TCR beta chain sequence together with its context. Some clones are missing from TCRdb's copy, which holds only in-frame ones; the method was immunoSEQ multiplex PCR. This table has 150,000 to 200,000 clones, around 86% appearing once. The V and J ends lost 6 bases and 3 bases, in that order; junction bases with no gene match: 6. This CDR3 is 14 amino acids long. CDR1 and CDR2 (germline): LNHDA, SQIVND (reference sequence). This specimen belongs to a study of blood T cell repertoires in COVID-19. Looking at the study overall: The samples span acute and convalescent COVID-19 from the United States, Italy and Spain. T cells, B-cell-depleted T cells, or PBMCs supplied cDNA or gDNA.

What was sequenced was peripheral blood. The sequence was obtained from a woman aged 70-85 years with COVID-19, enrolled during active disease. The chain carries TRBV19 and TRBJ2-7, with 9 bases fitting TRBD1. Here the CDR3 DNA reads TGTGCCAGTAGGGGACAGGGCCTTATCTACGAGCAGTACTTC. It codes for CASRGQGLIYEQYF.